This T cell receptor (beta chain) was sequenced for a study of blood T cell repertoires in COVID-19. Study-level information: Both acute and convalescent COVID-19 samples were obtained from the United States, Italy and Spain.

A Seattle source enrolled patients during active infection and followed them longitudinally. Study processing details: Reference gene primer amplification yielded estimated nucleated cell counts. Profiled with immunoSEQ multiplex PCR; TCRdb holds only in-frame clones, not every one. V, J and clone size are those of that table, while D and trimming were read from the DNA. Among 140,000 to 150,000 clones listed, approximately 85% were seen once. The germline CDR1 and CDR2 sequences are SGHRS and YFSETQ. CDR3 length: 14 amino acids. Losses at the gene ends were 4 bases for V and 2 bases for J; bases not matched to a gene: 3.

The V call is TRBV5-1, the J call TRBJ1-3, with 7 bases identical to TRBD1. The sequence came from a woman aged 55-69 years with COVID-19, enrolled during active disease. Sequenced sample: peripheral blood. This CDR3 reads CASSIGTAGNTIYF. CDR3 bases: TGCGCCAGCAGCATAGGGACAGCTGGAAACACCATATATTTT. Based on the CDR3 plus reference TRBV5-1 and TRBJ1-3, the full variable domain is KAGVTQTPRYLIKTRGQQVTLSCSPISGHRSVSWYQQTPGQGLQFLFEYFSETQRNKGNFPGRFSGRQFSNSRSEMNVSTLELGDSALYLCASSIGTAGNTIYFGEGSWLTVV.